Listed below are T cell receptor beta chains from one sample, sequenced in a study of cytomegalovirus exposure and HLA in healthy donors. Sequencing used immunoSEQ multiplex PCR; TCRdb keeps in-frame clones, though not all of them. The data contain around 190,000 clones, just under 75% of them singletons. Material: PBMCs. These receptor sequences come from a young man in good health and CMV-seropositive. Both conserved end residues are part of each CDR3. D genes are given only for firm matches.

V: TRBV5-4; J: TRBJ2-7; D: -; CDR3: CASSLPTGGDEQYF; DNA: TGTGCCAGCAGCTTGCCTACAGGGGGGGACGAGCAGTACTTC
V: TRBV6-5; J: TRBJ2-7; D: -; CDR3: CASSYRESSYEQYF; DNA: TGTGCCAGCAGTTATCGGGAAAGCTCCTACGAGCAGTACTTC
V: TRBV28; J: TRBJ1-2; D: -; CDR3: CASSLGGGRRDGYTF; DNA: TGTGCCAGCAGTTTAGGGGGAGGGAGGAGGGATGGCTACACCTTC
V: TRBV7-2; J: TRBJ2-1; D: TRBD2; CDR3: CASSISGTPANEQFF; DNA: TGTGCCAGCAGCATAAGCGGGACTCCTGCCAATGAGCAGTTCTTC
V: TRBV5-1; J: TRBJ2-1; D: -; CDR3: CASSLLQSSYNEQFF; DNA: TGCGCCAGCAGCCTCCTACAGAGCTCCTACAATGAGCAGTTCTTC
V: TRBV7-3; J: TRBJ2-7; D: TRBD2; CDR3: CASSLLAGGLYEQYF; DNA: TGTGCCAGCAGCTTACTAGCGGGGGGCCTCTACGAGCAGTACTTC
V: TRBV28; J: TRBJ2-1; D: TRBD2; CDR3: CASQSSGRASEQFF; DNA: TGTGCCAGCCAAAGTAGCGGGAGGGCATCTGAGCAGTTCTTC
V: TRBV2; J: TRBJ2-5; D: -; CDR3: CASSEGGTTQETQYF; DNA: TGTGCCAGCAGTGAAGGTGGGACAACGCAAGAGACCCAGTACTTC
V: TRBV6-6; J: TRBJ2-7; D: -; CDR3: CASTQSGVGYEQYF; DNA: TGTGCCAGCACCCAAAGCGGAGTGGGGTACGAGCAGTACTTC
V: TRBV28; J: TRBJ1-5; D: TRBD1; CDR3: CAATPRGLQPQHF; DNA: TGTGCCGCGACTCCCAGGGGGCTTCAGCCCCAGCATTTT